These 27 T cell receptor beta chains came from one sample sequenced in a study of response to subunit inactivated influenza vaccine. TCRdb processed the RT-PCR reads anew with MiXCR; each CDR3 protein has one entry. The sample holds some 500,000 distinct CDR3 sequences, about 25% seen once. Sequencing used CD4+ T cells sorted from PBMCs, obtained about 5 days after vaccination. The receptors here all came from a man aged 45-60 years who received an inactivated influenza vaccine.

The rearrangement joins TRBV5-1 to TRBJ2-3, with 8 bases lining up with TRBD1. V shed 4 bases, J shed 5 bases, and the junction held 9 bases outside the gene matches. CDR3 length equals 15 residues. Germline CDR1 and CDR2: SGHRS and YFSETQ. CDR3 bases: TGCGCCAGCAGCCCGGAGACAGGGGCTGTAGATACGCAGTATTTT. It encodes CASSPETGAVDTQYF.

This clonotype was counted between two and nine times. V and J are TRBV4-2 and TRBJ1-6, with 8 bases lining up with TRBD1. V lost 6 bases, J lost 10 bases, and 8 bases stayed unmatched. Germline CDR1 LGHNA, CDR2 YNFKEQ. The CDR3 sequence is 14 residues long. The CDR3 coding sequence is TGTGCCAGCAGTCGAGACAGGGGATACTCACCCCTCCACTTT. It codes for CASSRDRGYSPLHF.

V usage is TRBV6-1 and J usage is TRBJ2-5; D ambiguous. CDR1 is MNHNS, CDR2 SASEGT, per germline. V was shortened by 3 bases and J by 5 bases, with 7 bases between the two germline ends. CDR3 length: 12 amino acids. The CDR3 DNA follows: TGTGCCAGCAGTGACCTTCGGGAGACCCAGTACTTC. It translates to CASSDLRETQYF.

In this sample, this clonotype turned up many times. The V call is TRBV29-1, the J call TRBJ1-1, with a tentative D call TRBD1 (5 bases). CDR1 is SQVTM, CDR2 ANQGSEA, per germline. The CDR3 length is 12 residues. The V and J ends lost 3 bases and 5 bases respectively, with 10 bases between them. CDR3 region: CSVDRGRTEAFF. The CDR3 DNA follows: TGCAGCGTTGATCGGGGGAGGACTGAAGCTTTCTTT.

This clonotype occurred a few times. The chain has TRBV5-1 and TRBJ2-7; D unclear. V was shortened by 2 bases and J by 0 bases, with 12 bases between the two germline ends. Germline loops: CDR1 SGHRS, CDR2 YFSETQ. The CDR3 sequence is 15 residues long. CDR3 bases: TGCGCCAGCAGCTTCCTGACGGATAGCTCCTACGAGCAGTACTTC. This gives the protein CASSFLTDSSYEQYF. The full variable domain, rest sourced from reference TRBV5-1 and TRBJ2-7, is KAGVTQTPRYLIKTRGQQVTLSCSPISGHRSVSWYQQTPGQGLQFLFEYFSETQRNKGNFPGRFSGRQFSNSRSEMNVSTLELGDSALYLCASSFLTDSSYEQYFGPGTRLTVT.

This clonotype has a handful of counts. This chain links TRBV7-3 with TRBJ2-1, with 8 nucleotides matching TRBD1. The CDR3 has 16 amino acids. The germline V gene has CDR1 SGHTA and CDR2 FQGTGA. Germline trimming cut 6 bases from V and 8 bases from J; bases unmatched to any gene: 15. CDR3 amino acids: CASRSESGGRMDEQFF. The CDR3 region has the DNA TGTGCCAGCAGGTCCGAGTCAGGGGGCCGGATGGATGAGCAGTTCTTC. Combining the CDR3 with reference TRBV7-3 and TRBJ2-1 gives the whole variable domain GAGVSQTPSNKVTEKGKYVELRCDPISGHTALYWYRQSLGQGPEFLIYFQGTGAADDSGLPNDRFFAVRPEGSVSTLKIQRTERGDSAVYLCASRSESGGRMDEQFFGPGTRLTVL.

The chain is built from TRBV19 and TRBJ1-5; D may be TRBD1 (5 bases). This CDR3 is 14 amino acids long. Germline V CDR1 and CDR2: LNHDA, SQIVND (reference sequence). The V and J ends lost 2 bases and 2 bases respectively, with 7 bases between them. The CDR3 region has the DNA TGTGCCAGTAGTATAAAAGGGGGCAATCAGCCCCAGCATTTT. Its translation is CASSIKGGNQPQHF.

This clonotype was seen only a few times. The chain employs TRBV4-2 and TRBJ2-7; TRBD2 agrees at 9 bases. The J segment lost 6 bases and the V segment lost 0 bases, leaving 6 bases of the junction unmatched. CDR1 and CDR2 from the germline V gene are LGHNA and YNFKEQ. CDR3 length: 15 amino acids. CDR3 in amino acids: CASSQESGRSFEQYF. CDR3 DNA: TGTGCCAGCAGCCAAGAAAGCGGGAGGTCTTTCGAGCAGTACTTC.

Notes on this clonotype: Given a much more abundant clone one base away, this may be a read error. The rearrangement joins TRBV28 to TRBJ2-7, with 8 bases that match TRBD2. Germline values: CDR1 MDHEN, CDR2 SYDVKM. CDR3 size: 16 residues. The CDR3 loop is CACSRSAGGTTYEQYF. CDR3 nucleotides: TGTGCCTGCAGTCGCTCGGCGGGAGGCACCACCTACGAGCAGTACTTC.

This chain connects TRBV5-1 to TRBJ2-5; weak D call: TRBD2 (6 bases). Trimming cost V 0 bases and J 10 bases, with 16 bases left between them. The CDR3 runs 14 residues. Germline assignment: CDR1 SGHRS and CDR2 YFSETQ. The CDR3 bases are TGCGCCAGCAGCTTGGCCTTGGAGGGCGGGTACCAGTACTTC. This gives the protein CASSLALEGGYQYF.

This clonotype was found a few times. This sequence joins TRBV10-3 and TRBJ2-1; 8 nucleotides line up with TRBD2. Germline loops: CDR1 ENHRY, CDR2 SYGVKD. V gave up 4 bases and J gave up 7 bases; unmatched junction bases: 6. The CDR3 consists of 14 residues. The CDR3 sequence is CAISGGTRGNEQFF. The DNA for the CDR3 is TGTGCCATCAGTGGGGGGACTAGAGGGAATGAGCAGTTCTTC.

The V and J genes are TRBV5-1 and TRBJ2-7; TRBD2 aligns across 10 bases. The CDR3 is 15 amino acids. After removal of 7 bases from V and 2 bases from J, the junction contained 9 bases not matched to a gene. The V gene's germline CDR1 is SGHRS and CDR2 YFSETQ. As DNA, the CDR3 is TGCGCCAGCTGCATAGCGGGGGGAACGGCCTACGAGCAGTACTTC. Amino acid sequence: CASCIAGGTAYEQYF.

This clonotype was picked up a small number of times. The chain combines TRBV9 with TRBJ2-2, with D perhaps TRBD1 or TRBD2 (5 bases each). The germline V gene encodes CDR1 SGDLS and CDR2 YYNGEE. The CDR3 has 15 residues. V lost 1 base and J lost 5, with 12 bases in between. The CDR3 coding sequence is TGTGCCAGCAGCGTACAGGGCCCGGGGACCGGGGAGCTGTTTTTT. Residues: CASSVQGPGTGELFF.

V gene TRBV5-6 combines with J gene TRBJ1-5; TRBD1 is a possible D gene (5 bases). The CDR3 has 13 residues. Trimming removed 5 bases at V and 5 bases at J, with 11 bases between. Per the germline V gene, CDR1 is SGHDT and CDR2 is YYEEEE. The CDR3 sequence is CASSGGAYQPQHF. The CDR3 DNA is TGTGCCAGCAGTGGGGGTGCTTATCAGCCCCAGCATTTT.

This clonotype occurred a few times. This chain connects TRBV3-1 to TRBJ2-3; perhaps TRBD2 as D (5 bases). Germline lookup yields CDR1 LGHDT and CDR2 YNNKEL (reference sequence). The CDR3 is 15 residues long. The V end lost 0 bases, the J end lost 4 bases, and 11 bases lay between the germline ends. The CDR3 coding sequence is TGTGCCAGCAGCCAAGATCCCATAGCGTCAGATACGCAGTATTTT. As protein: CASSQDPIASDTQYF.

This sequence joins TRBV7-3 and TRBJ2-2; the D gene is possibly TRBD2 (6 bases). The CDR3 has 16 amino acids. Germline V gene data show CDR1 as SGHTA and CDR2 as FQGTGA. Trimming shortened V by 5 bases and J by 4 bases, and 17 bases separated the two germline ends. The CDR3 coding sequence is TGTGCCAGCAGCCTCTCGGCAGGAGGGGCCACCGGGGAGCTGTTTTTT. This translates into CASSLSAGGATGELFF.

The CDR3 reads CAISERPIRLNTGELFF. The DNA for the CDR3 is TGTGCCATCAGTGAGCGACCGATTAGGCTGAACACCGGGGAGCTGTTTTTT. The chain is built from TRBV10-3 and TRBJ2-2; no reliable D call. The CDR3 length is 17 residues. Germline loops: CDR1 ENHRY, CDR2 SYGVKD. Trimming removed 2 bases from V and 1 base from J, with 14 bases in between.

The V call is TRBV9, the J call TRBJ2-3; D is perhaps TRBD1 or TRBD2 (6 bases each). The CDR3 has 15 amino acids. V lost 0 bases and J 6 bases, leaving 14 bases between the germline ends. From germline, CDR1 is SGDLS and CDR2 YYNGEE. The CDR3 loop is CASSVAGGPLDTQYF. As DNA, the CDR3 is TGTGCCAGCAGCGTAGCCGGGGGCCCCTTGGATACGCAGTATTTT.

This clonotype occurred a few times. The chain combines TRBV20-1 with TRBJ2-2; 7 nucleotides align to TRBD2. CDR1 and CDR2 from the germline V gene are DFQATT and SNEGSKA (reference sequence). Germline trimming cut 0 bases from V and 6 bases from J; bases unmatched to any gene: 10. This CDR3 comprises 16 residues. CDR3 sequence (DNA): TGCAGTGCTAGAGATTTTCGCGGGGGATCCTCCGGGGAGCTGTTTTTT. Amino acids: CSARDFRGGSSGELFF.

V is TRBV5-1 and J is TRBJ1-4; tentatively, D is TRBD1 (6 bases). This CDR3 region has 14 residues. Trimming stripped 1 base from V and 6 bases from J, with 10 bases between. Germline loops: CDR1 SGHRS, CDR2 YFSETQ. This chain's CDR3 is CASSLRGMDEKLFF. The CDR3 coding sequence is TGCGCCAGCAGCTTGAGGGGGATGGATGAAAAACTGTTTTTT.

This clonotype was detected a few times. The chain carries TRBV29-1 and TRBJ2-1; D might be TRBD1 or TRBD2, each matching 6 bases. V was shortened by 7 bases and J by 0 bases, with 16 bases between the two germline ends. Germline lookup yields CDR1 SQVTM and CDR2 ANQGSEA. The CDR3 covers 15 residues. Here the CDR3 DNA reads TGCAGCGCCGAACCGGGGGCCAACTCCTACAATGAGCAGTTCTTC. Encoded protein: CSAEPGANSYNEQFF.

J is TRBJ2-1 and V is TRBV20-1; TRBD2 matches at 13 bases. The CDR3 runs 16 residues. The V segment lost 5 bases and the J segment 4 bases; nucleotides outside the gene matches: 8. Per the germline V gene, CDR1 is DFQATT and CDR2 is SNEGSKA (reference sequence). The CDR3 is CSADAGTSGDYNEQFF. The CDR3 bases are TGCAGTGCTGATGCCGGGACTAGCGGGGATTACAATGAGCAGTTCTTC.

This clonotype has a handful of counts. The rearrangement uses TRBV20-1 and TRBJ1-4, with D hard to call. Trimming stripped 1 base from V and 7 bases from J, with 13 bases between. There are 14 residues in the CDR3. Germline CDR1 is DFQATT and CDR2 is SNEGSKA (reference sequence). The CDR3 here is CSARGDLWGEKLFF. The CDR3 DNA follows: TGCAGTGCTAGAGGGGATTTATGGGGTGAAAAACTGTTTTTT.

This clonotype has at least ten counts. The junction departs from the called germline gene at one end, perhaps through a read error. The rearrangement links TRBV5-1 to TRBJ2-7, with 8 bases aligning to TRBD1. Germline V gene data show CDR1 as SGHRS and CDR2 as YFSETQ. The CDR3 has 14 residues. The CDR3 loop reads CASSPGQGAYEQYF. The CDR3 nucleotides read TGTGCCAGCAGCCCCGGACAGGGTGCCTACGAGCAGTACTTC.

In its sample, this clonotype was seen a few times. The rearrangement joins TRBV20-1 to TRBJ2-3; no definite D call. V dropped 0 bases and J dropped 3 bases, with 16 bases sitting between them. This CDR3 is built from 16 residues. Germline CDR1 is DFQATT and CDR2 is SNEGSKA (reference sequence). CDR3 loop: CSARDPGVRSTDTQYF. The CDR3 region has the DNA TGCAGTGCTAGAGATCCGGGCGTTCGGTCTACAGATACGCAGTATTTT.

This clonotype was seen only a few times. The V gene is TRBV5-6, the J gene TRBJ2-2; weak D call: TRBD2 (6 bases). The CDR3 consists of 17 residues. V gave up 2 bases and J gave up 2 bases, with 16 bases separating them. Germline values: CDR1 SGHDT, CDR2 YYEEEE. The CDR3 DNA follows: TGTGCCAGCAGCTTTCTAGCGAGGGGCCCTAACACCGGGGAGCTGTTTTTT. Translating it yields CASSFLARGPNTGELFF.

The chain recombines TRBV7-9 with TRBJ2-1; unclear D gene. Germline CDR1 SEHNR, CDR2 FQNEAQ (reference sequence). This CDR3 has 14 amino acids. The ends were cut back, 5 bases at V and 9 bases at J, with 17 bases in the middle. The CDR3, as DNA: TGTGCCAGCAGCCCTGTGGGGAAGCGTGGTGAGCAGTTCTTC. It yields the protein CASSPVGKRGEQFF.